Presented here are 16 T cell receptor beta chains from one specimen sequenced in a study of shared clonotypes between healthy human individuals. The data were produced by immunoSEQ multiplex PCR, yet TCRdb's version contains in-frame clones alone and is incomplete. This repertoire shows hundreds of thousands of clones, about 92% found once; its top ten account for 24%. It was CD45RO-negative cells, positively selected for CCR7, that made up naive CD8 cells, with terminally differentiated effector memory CD45RA+ cells excluded. Sequencing was done on a sample of naive CD8+ T cells sorted from blood. All receptors come from a man aged 30 to 39 in good health.

V and J are TRBV7-9 and TRBJ1-2; no clear D. V lost 5 bases to trimming and J lost 2 bases, with 12 bases between them. The germline V gene has CDR1 SEHNR and CDR2 FQNEAQ (reference sequence). The CDR3 spans 14 residues. CDR3 nucleotide sequence: TGTGCCAGCAGCCTCCCGACGGCGAACTATGGCTACACCTTC. Amino acids: CASSLPTANYGYTF. Using reference TRBV7-9 and TRBJ1-2 for the parts outside the CDR3, the full variable domain is DTGVSQNPRHKITKRGQNVTFRCDPISEHNRLYWYRQTLGQGPEFLTYFQNEAQLEKSRLLSDRFSAERPKGSFSTLEIQRTEQGDSAMYLCASSLPTANYGYTFGSGTRLTVV.

This chain uses TRBV18 with TRBJ2-3, with D perhaps given as TRBD1 or TRBD2 (5 bases each). CDR1 and CDR2 from the germline V gene are KGHSH and LQKENI. V was pared by 2 bases and J by 2 bases, with 17 bases between. The CDR3 consists of 17 residues. The CDR3 DNA reads as TGTGCCAGCTCACCAAGGGACGACGGAAGGAACACAGATACGCAGTATTTT. Translation gives CASSPRDDGRNTDTQYF.

The chain recombines TRBV6-5 with TRBJ1-4; D call uncertain. Germline lookup yields CDR1 MNHEY and CDR2 SVGAGI. The CDR3 is 13 amino acids. V lost 5 bases, J lost 11 bases, and 15 bases lay in between. The CDR3, as DNA: TGTGCCAGCAGTCCAATGGCCGGGCCCAAACTGTTTTTT. Protein product: CASSPMAGPKLFF.

The chain employs TRBV5-1 and TRBJ2-1, with a possible D match to TRBD1 (5 bases). V was trimmed by 3 bases and J by 4 bases, leaving 14 bases between them. Per germline, CDR1 SGHRS and CDR2 YFSETQ. This CDR3 spans 15 amino acids. CDR3 sequence reads: CASSSRGGLYNEQFF. CDR3 DNA: TGCGCCAGCAGCTCTAGGGGTGGGCTTTACAATGAGCAGTTCTTC.

The chain carries TRBV5-1 and TRBJ2-7, with 7 bases that match TRBD1. V dropped 2 bases and J dropped 4; count of bases not matched to a gene: 9. Germline values: CDR1 SGHRS, CDR2 YFSETQ. The CDR3 totals 15 residues. This chain's CDR3 is CASSFTGAPSYEQYF. Written as DNA, the CDR3 is TGCGCCAGCAGCTTTACAGGGGCGCCCTCGTACGAGCAGTACTTC.

The chain recombines TRBV6-1 with TRBJ2-7; D gene uncertain. Looked up from germline, CDR1 is MNHNS and CDR2 is SASEGT. This CDR3 is 17 amino acids long. V lost 0 bases, J lost 7 bases, and 22 bases lay in between. CDR3 residues: CASSEALLRLPLREQYF. The CDR3 region has the DNA TGTGCCAGCAGTGAAGCGCTTCTGAGACTTCCTCTGAGGGAGCAGTACTTC.

This clone was picked up one time. This chain joins TRBV7-6 and TRBJ2-3; D is perhaps TRBD1 or TRBD2 (5 bases each). Germline lookup yields CDR1 SGHVS and CDR2 FNYEAQ. V shed 5 bases and J shed 2 bases, with 17 bases lying between them. The CDR3 is 16 amino acids. For the CDR3, the DNA is TGTGCCAGCAGCCCTCTGGGGGAGCGCCCCACAGATACGCAGTATTTT. This codes for CASSPLGERPTDTQYF.

The chain uses TRBV25-1 and TRBJ2-5; D unclear. V shed 4 bases and J shed 2 bases, with 11 bases lying between them. The V gene's germline CDR1 is MGHDK and CDR2 SYGVNS. The CDR3 totals 14 residues. The CDR3 sequence: CASSVSDGQETQYF. The CDR3, as DNA: TGTGCCAGCAGTGTCAGCGACGGGCAAGAGACCCAGTACTTC.

The CDR3 spells CASSQGAPSPYNEQFF. The CDR3 DNA is TGTGCCAGCTCACAGGGGGCCCCGAGCCCGTACAATGAGCAGTTCTTC. The J gene is TRBJ2-1, the V gene TRBV18; 7 bases align to TRBD1. CDR1 and CDR2 from the germline V gene are KGHSH and LQKENI. With 4 bases clipped from V and 4 bases from J, the junction kept 10 bases outside the gene matches. The CDR3 sequence is 16 residues long.

The chain carries TRBV4-1 and TRBJ2-7, with a weak D call TRBD2 (6 bases). This CDR3 is 13 amino acids long. The V gene lost 0 bases and the J gene lost 5 bases, with 8 bases spanning the gap. Germline assignment: CDR1 MGHRA and CDR2 YSYEKL. This CDR3 reads CASSQEGGDEQYF. CDR3 nucleotide sequence: TGCGCCAGCAGCCAAGAAGGAGGGGACGAGCAGTACTTC.

The V call is TRBV29-1, the J call TRBJ2-7; D might be TRBD1 (5 bases). Trimming took 4 bases from V and 2 from J, leaving 9 bases between them. The germline gives CDR1 SQVTM, CDR2 ANQGSEA. This CDR3 contains 12 residues. The CDR3 sequence: CSVVSRAYEQYF. The CDR3 DNA sequence: TGCAGCGTTGTATCCAGGGCCTACGAGCAGTACTTC.

V is TRBV7-4 and J is TRBJ2-2; D ambiguous. Looked up from germline, CDR1 is SGHVT and CDR2 is SQSDAQ. The CDR3 consists of 14 residues. V lost 7 bases, J lost 2 bases, and 11 bases lay in between. The chain's CDR3 is CASTLISNTGELFF. CDR3 sequence (DNA): TGTGCCAGCACCCTGATTAGTAACACCGGGGAGCTGTTTTTT.

The chain is built from TRBV9 and TRBJ2-3, with 7 bases lining up with TRBD2. The CDR3 runs 15 residues. Germline trimming cut 0 bases from V and 2 bases from J; bases unmatched to any gene: 3. Looked up from germline, CDR1 is SGDLS and CDR2 is YYNGEE. The DNA for the CDR3 is TGTGCCAGCAGCGTAGGTGGGGGGGACACAGATACGCAGTATTTT. Protein: CASSVGGGDTDTQYF. Complete variable domain (other parts from reference TRBV9 and TRBJ2-3): DSGVTQTPKHLITATGQRVTLRCSPRSGDLSVYWYQQSLDQGLQFLIQYYNGEERAKGNILERFSAQQFPDLHSELNLSSLELGDSALYFCASSVGGGDTDTQYFGPGTRLTVL.

The J gene is TRBJ2-2, the V gene TRBV7-9; D remains ambiguous. There are 12 residues in the CDR3. Looked up from germline, CDR1 is SEHNR and CDR2 is FQNEAQ (reference sequence). V was shortened by 3 bases and J by 7 bases, with 6 bases between the two germline ends. The CDR3 protein is CASSFMGGELFF. The CDR3 DNA is TGTGCCAGCAGCTTCATGGGCGGGGAGCTGTTTTTT.

V gene TRBV18 combines with J gene TRBJ2-7; D unclear. Per the germline V gene, CDR1 is KGHSH and CDR2 is LQKENI. This CDR3 contains 14 residues. Trimming removed 1 base at V and 2 bases at J, with 9 bases between. The CDR3 DNA reads as TGTGCCAGCTCACCACAGGCTGAACCCTACGAGCAGTACTTC. It yields the protein CASSPQAEPYEQYF.

The V and J genes are TRBV15 and TRBJ2-1; D is ambiguous. The CDR3 totals 14 residues. Germline assignment: CDR1 LNHNV and CDR2 YYDKDF (reference sequence). Between the trimmed V and J ends, which lost 7 bases and 0 bases, there was a span of 10 bases. CDR3 protein: CATTDGNSYNEQFF. CDR3 DNA sequence: TGTGCCACCACGGACGGAAACTCCTACAATGAGCAGTTCTTC. Complete variable domain (other parts from reference TRBV15 and TRBJ2-1): DAMVIQNPRYQVTQFGKPVTLSCSQTLNHNVMYWYQQKSSQAPKLLFHYYDKDFNNEADTPDNFQSRRPNTSFCFLDIRSPGLGDTAMYLCATTDGNSYNEQFFGPGTRLTVL.